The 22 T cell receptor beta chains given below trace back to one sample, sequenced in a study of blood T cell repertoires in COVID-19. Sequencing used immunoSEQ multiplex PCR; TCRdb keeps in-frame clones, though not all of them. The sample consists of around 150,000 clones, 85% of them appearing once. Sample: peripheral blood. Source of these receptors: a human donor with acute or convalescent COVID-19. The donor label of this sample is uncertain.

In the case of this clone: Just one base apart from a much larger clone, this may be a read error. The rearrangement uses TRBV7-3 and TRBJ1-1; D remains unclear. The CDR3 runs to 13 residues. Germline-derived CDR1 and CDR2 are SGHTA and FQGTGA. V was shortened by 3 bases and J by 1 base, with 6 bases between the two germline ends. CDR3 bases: TGTGCCAGCAGCTTCCAACAGAACACTGAAGCTTTCTTT. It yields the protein CASSFQQNTEAFF.

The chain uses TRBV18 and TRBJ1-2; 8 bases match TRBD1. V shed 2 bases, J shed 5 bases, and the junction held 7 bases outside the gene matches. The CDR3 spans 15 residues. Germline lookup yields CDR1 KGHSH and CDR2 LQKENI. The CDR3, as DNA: TGTGCCAGCTCACCATCGCTGACAGGGGAATATGGCTACACCTTC. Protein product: CASSPSLTGEYGYTF. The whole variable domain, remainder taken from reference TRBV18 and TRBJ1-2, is NAGVMQNPRHLVRRRGQEARLRCSPMKGHSHVYWYRQLPEEGLKFMVYLQKENIIDESGMPKERFSAEFPKEGPSILRIQQVVRGDSAAYFCASSPSLTGEYGYTFGSGTRLTVV.

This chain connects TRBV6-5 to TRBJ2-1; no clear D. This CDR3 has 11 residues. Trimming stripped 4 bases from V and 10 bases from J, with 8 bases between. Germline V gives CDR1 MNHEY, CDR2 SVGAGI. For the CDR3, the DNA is TGTGCCAGCAGTTCTATGCGGGAGCAGTTCTTC. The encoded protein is CASSSMREQFF.

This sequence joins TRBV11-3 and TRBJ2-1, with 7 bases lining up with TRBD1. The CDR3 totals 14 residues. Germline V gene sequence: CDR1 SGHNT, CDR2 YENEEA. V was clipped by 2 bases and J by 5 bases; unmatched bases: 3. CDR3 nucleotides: TGTGCCAGCAGCTTATTAGGACAGGACAATGAGCAGTTCTTC. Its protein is CASSLLGQDNEQFF.

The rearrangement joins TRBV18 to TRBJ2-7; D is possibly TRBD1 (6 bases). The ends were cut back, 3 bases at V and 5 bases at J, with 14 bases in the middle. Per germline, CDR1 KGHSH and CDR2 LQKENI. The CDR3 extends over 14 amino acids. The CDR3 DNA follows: TGTGCCAGCTCACCTTCCGGGACAATCCACGAGCAGTACTTC. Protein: CASSPSGTIHEQYF. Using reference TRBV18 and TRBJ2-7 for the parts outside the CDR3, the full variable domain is NAGVMQNPRHLVRRRGQEARLRCSPMKGHSHVYWYRQLPEEGLKFMVYLQKENIIDESGMPKERFSAEFPKEGPSILRIQQVVRGDSAAYFCASSPSGTIHEQYFGPGTRLTVT.

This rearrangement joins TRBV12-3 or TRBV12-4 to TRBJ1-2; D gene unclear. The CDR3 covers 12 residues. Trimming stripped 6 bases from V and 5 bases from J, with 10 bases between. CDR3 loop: CASSLFSYGYTF. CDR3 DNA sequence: TGTGCCAGCAGCTTGTTCAGTTATGGCTACACCTTC.

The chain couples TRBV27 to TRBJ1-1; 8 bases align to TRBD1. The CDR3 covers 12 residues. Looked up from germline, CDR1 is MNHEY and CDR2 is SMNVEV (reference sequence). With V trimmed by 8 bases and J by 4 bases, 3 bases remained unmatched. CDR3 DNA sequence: TGTGCCAGCGGAGACAGGGGCACTGAAGCTTTCTTT. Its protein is CASGDRGTEAFF.

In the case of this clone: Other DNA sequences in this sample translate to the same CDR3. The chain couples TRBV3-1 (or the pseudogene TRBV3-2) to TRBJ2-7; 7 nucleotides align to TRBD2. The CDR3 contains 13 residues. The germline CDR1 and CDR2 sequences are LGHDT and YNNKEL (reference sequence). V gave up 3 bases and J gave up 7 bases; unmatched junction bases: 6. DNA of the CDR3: TGTGCCAGCAGCCAGGGCGGGGGTGGAGAGCAGTACTTC. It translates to CASSQGGGGEQYF.

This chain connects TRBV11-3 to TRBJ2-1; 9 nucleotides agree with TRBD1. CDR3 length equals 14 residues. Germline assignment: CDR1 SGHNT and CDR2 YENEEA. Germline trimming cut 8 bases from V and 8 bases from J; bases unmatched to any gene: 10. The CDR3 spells CASRPGQGRDEQFF. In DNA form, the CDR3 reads TGTGCCAGCCGACCGGGACAGGGAAGGGATGAGCAGTTCTTC.

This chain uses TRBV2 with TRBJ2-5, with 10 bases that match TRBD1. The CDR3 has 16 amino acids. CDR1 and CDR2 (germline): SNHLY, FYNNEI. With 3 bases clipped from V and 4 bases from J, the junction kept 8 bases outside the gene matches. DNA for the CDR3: TGTGCCAGCAGTGACTCCGCCGGGACAGGGGTAGAGACCCAGTACTTC. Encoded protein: CASSDSAGTGVETQYF.

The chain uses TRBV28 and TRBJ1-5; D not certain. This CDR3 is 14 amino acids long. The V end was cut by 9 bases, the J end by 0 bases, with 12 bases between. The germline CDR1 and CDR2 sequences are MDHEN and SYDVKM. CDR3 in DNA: TGTGCCAGACGAGAACCTTATAGCAATCAGCCCCAGCATTTT. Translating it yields CARREPYSNQPQHF.

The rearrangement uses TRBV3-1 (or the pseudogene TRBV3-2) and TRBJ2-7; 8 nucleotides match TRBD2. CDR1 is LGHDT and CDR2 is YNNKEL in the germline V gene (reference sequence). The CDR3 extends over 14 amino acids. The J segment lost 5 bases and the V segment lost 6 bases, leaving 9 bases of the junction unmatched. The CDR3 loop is CASSHSGGPNEQYF. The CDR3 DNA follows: TGTGCCAGCAGTCATTCGGGGGGGCCGAACGAGCAGTACTTC.

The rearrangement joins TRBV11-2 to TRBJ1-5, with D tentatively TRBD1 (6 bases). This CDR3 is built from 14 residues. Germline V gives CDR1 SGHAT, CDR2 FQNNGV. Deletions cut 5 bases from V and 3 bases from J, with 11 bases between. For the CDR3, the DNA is TGTGCCAGCAGCCCGGACAGCTACAATCAGCCCCAGCATTTT. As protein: CASSPDSYNQPQHF.

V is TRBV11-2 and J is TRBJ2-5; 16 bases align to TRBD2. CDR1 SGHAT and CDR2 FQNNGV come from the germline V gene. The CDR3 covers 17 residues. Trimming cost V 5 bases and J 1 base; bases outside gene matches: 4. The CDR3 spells CASSPGLAGGSQETQYF. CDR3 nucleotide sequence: TGTGCCAGCAGCCCGGGACTAGCGGGGGGGAGCCAAGAGACCCAGTACTTC.

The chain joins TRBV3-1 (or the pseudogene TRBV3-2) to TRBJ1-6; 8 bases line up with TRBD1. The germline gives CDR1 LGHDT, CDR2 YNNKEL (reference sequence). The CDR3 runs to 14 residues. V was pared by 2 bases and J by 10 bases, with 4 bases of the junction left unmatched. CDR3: CASSQQGAESPLHF. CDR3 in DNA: TGTGCCAGCAGCCAACAGGGGGCCGAATCACCCCTCCACTTT.

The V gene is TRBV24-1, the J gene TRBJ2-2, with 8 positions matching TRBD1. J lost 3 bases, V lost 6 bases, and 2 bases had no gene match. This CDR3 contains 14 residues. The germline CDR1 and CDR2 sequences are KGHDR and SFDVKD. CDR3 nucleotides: TGTGCCACCAGTCCGGACAGGGACACCGGGGAGCTGTTTTTT. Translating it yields CATSPDRDTGELFF.

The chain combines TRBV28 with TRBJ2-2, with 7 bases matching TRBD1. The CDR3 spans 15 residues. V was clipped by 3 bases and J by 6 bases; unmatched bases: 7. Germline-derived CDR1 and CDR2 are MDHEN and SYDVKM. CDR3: CASSLRQGVPGELFF. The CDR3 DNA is TGTGCCAGCAGTTTGAGACAGGGAGTCCCCGGGGAGCTGTTTTTT.

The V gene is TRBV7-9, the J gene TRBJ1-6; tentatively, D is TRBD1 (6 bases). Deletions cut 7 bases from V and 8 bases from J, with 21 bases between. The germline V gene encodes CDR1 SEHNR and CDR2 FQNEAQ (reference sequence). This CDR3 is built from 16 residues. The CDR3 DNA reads TGTGCCAGCAACCGATGGCTGGACAGTCAAGATTCACCCCTCCACTTT. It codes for CASNRWLDSQDSPLHF.

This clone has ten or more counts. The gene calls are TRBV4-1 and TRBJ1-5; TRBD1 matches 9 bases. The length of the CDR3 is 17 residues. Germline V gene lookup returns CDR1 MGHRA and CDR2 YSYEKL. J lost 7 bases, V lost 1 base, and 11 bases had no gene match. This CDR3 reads CASSQAPYRGLNQPQHF. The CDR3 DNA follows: TGCGCCAGCAGCCAAGCCCCTTACAGGGGGCTCAACCAGCCCCAGCATTTT.

This chain's CDR3 is CASSDSMDRAHPSLSYEQYF. CDR3 nucleotides: TGTGCCAGCAGTGACTCGATGGACAGGGCCCACCCCTCCCTCTCCTACGAGCAGTACTTC. The V gene is TRBV6-4, the J gene TRBJ2-7; 8 bases are a match to TRBD1. The germline V gene encodes CDR1 MRHNA and CDR2 SNTAGT. The CDR3 contains 20 residues. The junction had 16 bases not matched to a gene; V was cut back by 0 bases and J by 0 bases.

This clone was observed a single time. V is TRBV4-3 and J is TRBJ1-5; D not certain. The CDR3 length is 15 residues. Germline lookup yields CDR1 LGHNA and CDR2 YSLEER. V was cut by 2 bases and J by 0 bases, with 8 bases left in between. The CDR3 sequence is CASSQSRASNQPQHF. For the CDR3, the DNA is TGCGCCAGCAGCCAATCGCGGGCTAGCAATCAGCCCCAGCATTTT.

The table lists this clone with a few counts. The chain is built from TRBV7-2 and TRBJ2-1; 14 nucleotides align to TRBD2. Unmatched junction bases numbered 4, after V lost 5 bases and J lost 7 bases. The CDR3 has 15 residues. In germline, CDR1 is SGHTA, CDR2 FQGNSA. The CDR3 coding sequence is TGTGCCAGCAGCCGGGGACTAGCGGGGGTTAATGAGCAGTTCTTC. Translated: CASSRGLAGVNEQFF.